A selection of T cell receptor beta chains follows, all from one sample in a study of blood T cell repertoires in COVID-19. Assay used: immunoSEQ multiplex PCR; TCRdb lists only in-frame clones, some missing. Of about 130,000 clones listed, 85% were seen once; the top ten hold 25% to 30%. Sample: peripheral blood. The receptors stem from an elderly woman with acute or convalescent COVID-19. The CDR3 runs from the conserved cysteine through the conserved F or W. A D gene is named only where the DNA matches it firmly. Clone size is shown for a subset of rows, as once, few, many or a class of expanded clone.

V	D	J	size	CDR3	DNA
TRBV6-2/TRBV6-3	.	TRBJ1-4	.	CASSTSTGVATNEKLFF	TGTGCCAGCAGTACCTCGACAGGAGTCGCAACTAATGAAAAACTGTTTTTT
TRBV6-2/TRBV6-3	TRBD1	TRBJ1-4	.	CASSYKDREKLFF	TGTGCCAGCAGTTACAAGGACAGGGAAAAACTGTTTTTT
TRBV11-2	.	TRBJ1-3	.	CASSLVSGVGNTIYF	TGTGCCAGCAGCTTAGTCAGTGGAGTTGGAAACACCATATATTTT
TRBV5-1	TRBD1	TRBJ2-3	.	CASSSGQGGTDTQYF	TGCGCCAGCAGCTCAGGACAGGGCGGGACAGATACGCAGTATTTT
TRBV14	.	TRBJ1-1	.	CASSYRLGWTEAFF	TGTGCCAGCAGTTACAGGTTGGGGTGGACTGAAGCTTTCTTT
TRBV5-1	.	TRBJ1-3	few	CASSNGPSGNTIYF	TGCGCCAGCAGCAATGGCCCCTCTGGAAACACCATATATTTT
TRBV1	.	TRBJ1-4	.	CTSSQDTGLVSNEKLFF	TGCACCAGCAGCCAGGACACAGGTCTAGTGAGTAATGAAAAACTGTTTTTT
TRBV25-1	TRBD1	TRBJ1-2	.	CASSVSGGYGYTF	TGTGCCAGCAGTGTCTCAGGGGGCTATGGCTACACCTTC
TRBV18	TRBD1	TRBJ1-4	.	CASSPWTGNEKLFF	TGTGCCAGCTCACCATGGACAGGGAATGAAAAACTGTTTTTT
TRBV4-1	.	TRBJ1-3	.	CASSQDPISGNTIYF	TGCGCCAGCAGCCAAGACCCAATCTCTGGAAACACCATATATTTT
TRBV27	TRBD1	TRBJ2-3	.	CASSRIRTGGTDTQYF	TGTGCCAGCAGCCGAATCCGGACAGGGGGAACAGATACGCAGTATTTT
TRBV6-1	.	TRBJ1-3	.	CASSEGGPGNTIYF	TGTGCCAGCAGTGAGGGGGGGCCCGGAAACACCATATATTTT
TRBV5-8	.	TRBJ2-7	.	CASSLVSGASSYEQYF	TGTGCCAGCAGCTTGGTATCTGGGGCCAGCTCCTACGAGCAGTACTTC
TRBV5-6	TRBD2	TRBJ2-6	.	CASSSGGFWANVLTF	TGTGCCAGCAGCTCCGGGGGGTTTTGGGCCAACGTCCTGACTTTC